This passage covers 5 T cell receptor beta chains from one sample sequenced in a study of CD8 T cells in Susac syndrome (dated by TCRdb to the late 2010s). The library was made by the immunoSEQ multiplex PCR assay. RNA was extracted using the RNeasy kit, and roughly 0.45 to 1 microgram was reverse transcribed with random hexamers. TCRdb trimmed public reads at Q25 via fastp, called clones via MiXCR and kept in-frame beta chains. CDR3 protein sequences are deduplicated, and each keeps its most common genes and DNA. This sample lists 150,000 or so distinct CDR3 sequences; 93% were detected once. The ten largest clones add up to about 0.14% of the sample. The sequenced sample consisted of CD4+ T cells from PBMCs. The receptors were sampled from a human donor in good health.

The chain recombines TRBV11-2 with TRBJ2-5; TRBD2 is a possible D gene (5 bases). Germline V lookup: CDR1 SGHAT, CDR2 FQNNGV. This CDR3 comprises 14 residues. V dropped 1 base and J dropped 3 bases, with 9 bases sitting between them. CDR3 protein: CASSLGGQKETQYF. The DNA for the CDR3 is TGTGCCAGCAGCTTAGGAGGGCAGAAAGAGACCCAGTACTTC.

The V call is TRBV11-2, the J call TRBJ2-1; TRBD2 matches 9 bases. Germline CDR1 is SGHAT and CDR2 is FQNNGV. The CDR3 is 15 amino acids. The V segment lost 6 bases and the J segment 2 bases; nucleotides outside the gene matches: 5. In nucleotides, the CDR3 is TGTGCCAGCAGGCCGACTAGCGGAACCTACAATGAGCAGTTCTTC. This codes for CASRPTSGTYNEQFF.

The chain is built from TRBV4-1 and TRBJ2-3; TRBD2 agrees at 12 bases. Germline values: CDR1 MGHRA, CDR2 YSYEKL. This CDR3 has 17 amino acids. The V and J ends lost 4 bases and 5 bases, in that order; junction bases with no gene match: 10. CDR3 protein: CASSPLLAGGRGDTQYF. Written as DNA, the CDR3 is TGCGCCAGCAGCCCACTCCTAGCGGGGGGGCGGGGAGATACGCAGTATTTT.

The V and J genes are TRBV18 and TRBJ1-1; D not resolved. The V gene's germline CDR1 is KGHSH and CDR2 LQKENI. The length of the CDR3 is 12 residues. Trimming pared 8 bases from V and 5 bases from J, leaving 12 bases between. The chain's CDR3 is CASHTSGTEAFF. CDR3 nucleotide sequence: TGTGCCAGCCACACTAGCGGGACTGAAGCTTTCTTT.

As DNA, the CDR3 is TGCAGTGCTACAGGGGGCGCGGGTCAGCCCCAGCATTTT. Protein product: CSATGGAGQPQHF. The chain recombines TRBV20-1 with TRBJ1-5; 8 bases map to TRBD1. V dropped 4 bases and J dropped 6; count of bases not matched to a gene: 5. Germline V gene sequence: CDR1 DFQATT, CDR2 SNEGSKA (reference sequence). The CDR3 loop spans 13 amino acids.